This TCR beta chain derives from a study of shared clonotypes between healthy human individuals. Germline lookup yields CDR1 SGHRS and CDR2 YFSETQ. The CDR3 covers 17 residues. Trimming cost V 0 bases and J 4 bases; bases outside gene matches: 10. This clone was found a few times. TCRdb keeps only in-frame clones here, not all; method: immunoSEQ multiplex PCR. Among under 600,000 clones listed, roughly four fifths were seen once. The sequenced sample was PBMCs. This clonotype was sampled from a middle-aged woman in good health. Some clones in this sample may be carry-over from other donors' samples. V and J are TRBV5-1 and TRBJ1-2, with 9 positions matching TRBD1. The CDR3 loop reads CASSLGDRVSGTYGYTF. The CDR3, as DNA: TGCGCCAGCAGCTTGGGGGACAGGGTTTCAGGTACCTATGGCTACACCTTC.